This T cell receptor beta chain stems from a study of tumor-infiltrating lymphocytes in primary liver carcinoma. Findings and caveats of the study: Significantly larger top-250-clone fractions were found in tumors than in blood (p = 0.039).

The ends were cut back, 3 bases at V and 2 bases at J, with 8 bases in the middle. This CDR3 is 13 amino acids long. The germline V gene has CDR1 GTSNPN and CDR2 SVGIG (reference sequence). The table lists this clonotype with a count of one. The antigen is undetermined. This may come from a read error, since a much larger clone is one base off. The conserved final phenylalanine or tryptophan is absent from the CDR3, which likely points to a read error. From unsorted bulk tissue weighing roughly 18-30 mg, DNA and RNA were co-extracted. Total RNA (approximately 500 ng) served as template for TCR beta cDNA synthesis primed by a constant-region primer. The TCR beta library was amplified through three nested multiplex PCR rounds in a modified ARM-PCR procedure. TRBV1-TRBV30 forward primers paired with a C-beta reverse primer were used in the first two PCR rounds, which ran around 10 cycles each. A single record per CDR3 protein comes from TCRdb applying MiXCR to the multiplex PCR reads. The table lists about 120,000 distinct CDR3 sequences, 55% to 70% of them singletons.

The sample was tumor-adjacent normal liver tissue. V usage is TRBV30 and J usage is TRBJ1-3; D gene unclear. The receptor's source is a woman aged 55-69 years with primary liver carcinoma and hepatitis B virus infection. The CDR3 bases are TGTGCCTGGAGGTGGCGGACTGGAAACACCATATATTAT. Protein sequence: CAWRWRTGNTIYY.